Below, 29 T cell receptor beta chains from the same sample are listed, as sequenced in a study of cytomegalovirus exposure and HLA in healthy donors. PCR employed 60 Vbeta and 13 Jbeta primers. TCRdb's copy holds only in-frame clones and misses some; the assay was immunoSEQ multiplex PCR. This sample yields around 100,000 clones, of which 65% to 75% are seen a single time; 2.1% belongs to the top ten. Material for sequencing was PBMCs. The receptors here all came from a man aged 25-45 years in good health and CMV-seronegative.

V usage is TRBV5-1 and J usage is TRBJ2-6; TRBD2 matches 7 bases. CDR1 and CDR2 (germline): SGHRS, YFSETQ. The CDR3 runs to 18 residues. Unmatched junction bases numbered 11, after V lost 4 bases and J lost 1 base. CDR3 DNA sequence: TGCGCCAGCAGCCTTGGAGGGAGGGAGGCTTCTGGGGCCAACGTCCTGACTTTC. Amino acids: CASSLGGREASGANVLTF.

The genes are TRBV28 and TRBJ1-2, with TRBD1 matching over 7 bases. With V trimmed by 4 bases and J by 5 bases, 7 bases remained unmatched. The CDR3 covers 14 residues. Germline V gives CDR1 MDHEN, CDR2 SYDVKM. The CDR3 bases are TGTGCCAGCAGTTCCCGGACAGGTCGGTATGGCTACACCTTC. This translates into CASSSRTGRYGYTF.

This sequence joins TRBV19 and TRBJ2-7; TRBD2 aligns across 12 bases. Losses at the gene ends were 5 bases for V and 1 base for J; bases not matched to a gene: 0. The CDR3 consists of 14 residues. Germline assignment: CDR1 LNHDA and CDR2 SQIVND (reference sequence). DNA for the CDR3: TGTGCCAGTAGTCTAGCGGGAGGGTCCTACGAGCAGTACTTC. It is translated as CASSLAGGSYEQYF.

V usage is TRBV11-2 and J usage is TRBJ2-3; D is ambiguous. Germline V lookup: CDR1 SGHAT, CDR2 FQNNGV. Trimming cost V 5 bases and J 1 base, with 13 bases left between them. The length of the CDR3 is 15 residues. CDR3 sequence (DNA): TGTGCCAGCAGCCCGCCGAGTGTCGGCACAGATACGCAGTATTTT. Translated, it gives CASSPPSVGTDTQYF.

This clone was counted between two and nine times. The chain employs TRBV29-1 and TRBJ2-7, with a tentative D call TRBD1 (6 bases). The CDR3 length is 12 residues. Germline-derived CDR1 and CDR2 are SQVTM and ANQGSEA. V was pared by 6 bases and J by 5 bases, with 14 bases between. For the CDR3, the DNA is TGCAGCGTCACGGAAGGGGGACACGAGCAGTACTTC. The encoded protein is CSVTEGGHEQYF.

CDR3 amino acids: CASSLLGGGEAFF. The CDR3 coding sequence is TGTGCCAGCAGCTTGCTAGGGGGCGGTGAAGCTTTCTTT. The chain carries TRBV5-6 and TRBJ1-1, with 7 bases lining up with TRBD1. J gave up 7 bases and V 1 base, and 4 bases lay outside the gene matches. Per germline, CDR1 SGHDT and CDR2 YYEEEE. The CDR3 sequence is 13 residues long.

Points on this clone: An end of the junction differs from the germline gene, which may be a read error. The chain couples TRBV29-1 to TRBJ1-2; D may be TRBD1 (5 bases). The CDR3 length is 15 residues. Germline V CDR1 and CDR2: SQVTM, ANQGSEA. The CDR3 protein is CSVLGQYQGIDGYPF. In nucleotides, the CDR3 is TGCAGCGTCCTCGGCCAGTACCAGGGCATCGATGGCTACCCCTTC.

Worth noting for this clone: Other DNA sequences in this sample translate to the same CDR3. This chain links TRBV5-1 with TRBJ2-2; possibly TRBD2 for D (5 bases). CDR3 length: 15 amino acids. Between the trimmed V and J ends, which lost 0 bases and 2 bases, there was a span of 8 bases. Germline V gene sequence: CDR1 SGHRS, CDR2 YFSETQ. CDR3 in DNA: TGCGCCAGCAGCTTGGCGACGGGAAACACCGGGGAGCTGTTTTTT. Residues: CASSLATGNTGELFF.

This clone occurred once. V usage is TRBV7-9 and J usage is TRBJ2-7, with TRBD1 matching 8 bases. This CDR3 has 14 residues. Germline V gene lookup returns CDR1 SEHNR and CDR2 FQNEAQ (reference sequence). Germline trimming cut 4 bases from V and 5 bases from J; bases unmatched to any gene: 7. The CDR3 reads CASSSGQGNDEQYF. CDR3 in DNA: TGTGCCAGCAGCTCCGGACAGGGTAACGACGAGCAGTACTTC.

The gene calls are TRBV4-3 and TRBJ2-3, with TRBD1 matching over 7 bases. CDR3 length: 16 amino acids. J gave up 1 base and V 0 bases, and 4 bases lay outside the gene matches. Germline CDR1 reads LGHNA; CDR2 reads YSLEER. The CDR3 sequence is CASSQELGGGTDTQYF. The CDR3 DNA reads TGCGCCAGCAGCCAAGAACTAGGGGGCGGCACAGATACGCAGTATTTT.

The chain carries TRBV9 and TRBJ1-3; D is undetermined. There are 15 residues in the CDR3. Trimming removed 7 bases at V and 0 bases at J, with 14 bases between. Germline V gives CDR1 SGDLS, CDR2 YYNGEE. CDR3 sequence (DNA): TGTGCCAGCGACCCACGGGGAAACTCTGGAAACACCATATATTTT. Amino acid sequence: CASDPRGNSGNTIYF.

This clone turned up a few times. The rearrangement links TRBV5-1 to TRBJ2-5; 11 bases agree with TRBD2. The CDR3 is 13 residues long. V was clipped by 5 bases and J by 3 bases; unmatched bases: 0. The germline gives CDR1 SGHRS, CDR2 YFSETQ. The CDR3 DNA follows: TGCGCCAGCAGACTAGCGGGGGAAGAGACCCAGTACTTC. Residues: CASRLAGEETQYF.

This clone was seen only a few times. J is TRBJ1-1 and V is TRBV30, with D hard to call. Trimming shortened V by 0 bases and J by 6 bases, and 5 bases separated the two germline ends. Looked up from germline, CDR1 is GTSNPN and CDR2 is SVGIG (reference sequence). There are 11 residues in the CDR3. CDR3 sequence (DNA): TGTGCCTGGAGTGTACTCGCTGAAGCTTTCTTT. Translated, it gives CAWSVLAEAFF. The full variable domain, with the rest looked up from reference TRBV30 and TRBJ1-1, is SQTIHQWPATLVQPVGSPLSLECTVEGTSNPNLYWYRQAAGRGLQLLFYSVGIGQISSEVPQNLSASRPQDRQFILSSKKLLLSDSGFYLCAWSVLAEAFFGQGTRLTVV.

The rearrangement links TRBV28 to TRBJ1-5; TRBD1 might be the D (6 bases). Trimming removed 5 bases from V and 2 bases from J, with 10 bases in between. The germline V gene has CDR1 MDHEN and CDR2 SYDVKM. There are 14 residues in the CDR3. CDR3 residues: CASSTGSGNQPQHF. The CDR3, as DNA: TGTGCCAGCAGTACAGGGTCGGGCAATCAGCCCCAGCATTTT.

The V gene is TRBV19, the J gene TRBJ2-5; TRBD1 aligns across 7 bases. The germline CDR1 and CDR2 sequences are LNHDA and SQIVND (reference sequence). The CDR3 loop spans 14 amino acids. With 5 bases clipped from V and 2 bases from J, the junction kept 5 bases outside the gene matches. The CDR3 coding sequence is TGTGCCAGTAGTCCCCGGGACAGACAAGAGACCCAGTACTTC. Its protein product is CASSPRDRQETQYF.

The V and J genes are TRBV5-1 and TRBJ1-5, with TRBD1 matching over 10 bases. Germline loops: CDR1 SGHRS, CDR2 YFSETQ. V lost 2 bases to trimming and J lost 6 bases; unmatched junction nucleotides: 8. The CDR3 totals 16 residues. This CDR3 is CASSLDGQGVGQPQHF. DNA of the CDR3: TGCGCCAGCAGCTTAGACGGACAGGGGGTGGGTCAGCCCCAGCATTTT. Combining the CDR3 with reference TRBV5-1 and TRBJ1-5 gives the whole variable domain KAGVTQTPRYLIKTRGQQVTLSCSPISGHRSVSWYQQTPGQGLQFLFEYFSETQRNKGNFPGRFSGRQFSNSRSEMNVSTLELGDSALYLCASSLDGQGVGQPQHFGDGTRLSIL.

This clone was picked up a small number of times. This rearrangement joins TRBV29-1 to TRBJ1-2, with 8 bases matching TRBD1. V was pared by 5 bases and J by 8 bases, with 13 bases of the junction left unmatched. CDR3 length equals 14 residues. In germline, CDR1 is SQVTM, CDR2 ANQGSEA. The CDR3 DNA is TGCAGCGTTTTTACTTTCAGGGGGCGAACGGGCTACACCTTC. Protein sequence: CSVFTFRGRTGYTF.

The V and J genes are TRBV5-1 and TRBJ1-1; 7 nucleotides agree with TRBD1. Trimming cost V 6 bases and J 6 bases; bases outside gene matches: 14. Germline values: CDR1 SGHRS, CDR2 YFSETQ. The CDR3 consists of 15 residues. The DNA of the CDR3 is TGCGCCAGCAATCTGGGGCCAGGGACAGACCCTGAAGCTTTCTTT. Translation gives CASNLGPGTDPEAFF.

The genes are TRBV5-1 and TRBJ2-1, with TRBD1 matching 9 bases. CDR3 size: 16 residues. V shed 5 bases and J 0 bases; nucleotides not matched to a gene: 6. CDR1 is SGHRS, CDR2 YFSETQ, per germline. Here the CDR3 reads CASRGTGKGSYNEQFF. The CDR3 DNA sequence: TGCGCCAGCAGAGGGACAGGGAAGGGCTCCTACAATGAGCAGTTCTTC. Using reference TRBV5-1 and TRBJ2-1 for the parts outside the CDR3, the full variable domain is KAGVTQTPRYLIKTRGQQVTLSCSPISGHRSVSWYQQTPGQGLQFLFEYFSETQRNKGNFPGRFSGRQFSNSRSEMNVSTLELGDSALYLCASRGTGKGSYNEQFFGPGTRLTVL.

This chain connects TRBV28 to TRBJ1-1; 10 nucleotides match TRBD1. The CDR3 is 13 residues long. Unmatched junction bases numbered 2, after V lost 7 bases and J lost 3 bases. CDR1 and CDR2 (germline): MDHEN, SYDVKM. This chain's CDR3 is CASIGTGDTEAFF. The CDR3 region has the DNA TGTGCCAGCATCGGGACAGGGGACACTGAAGCTTTCTTT.

The rearrangement uses TRBV4-1 and TRBJ1-5, with unresolved D. V was shortened by 1 base and J by 6 bases, with 13 bases between the two germline ends. This CDR3 comprises 15 residues. CDR1 and CDR2 (germline): MGHRA, YSYEKL. The CDR3 protein is CASSQGDDNIQPQHF. CDR3 nucleotides: TGCGCCAGCAGCCAAGGTGACGACAACATTCAGCCCCAGCATTTT.

This chain joins TRBV6-1 and TRBJ2-7; 9 bases map to TRBD1. The CDR3 totals 15 residues. Germline V gene lookup returns CDR1 MNHNS and CDR2 SASEGT. The ends lost 3 bases at V and 6 bases at J; junction bases unmatched: 9. CDR3 residues: CASSDGGQGRPEQYF. The CDR3 nucleotides read TGTGCCAGCAGTGATGGCGGACAGGGGAGACCCGAGCAGTACTTC.

The genes are TRBV2 and TRBJ1-1; tentative D call: TRBD1 (5 bases). The V gene lost 4 bases and the J gene lost 5 bases, with 8 bases spanning the gap. Per the germline V gene, CDR1 is SNHLY and CDR2 is FYNNEI. CDR3 size: 12 residues. The CDR3 nucleotides read TGTGCCAGCAGTGGGGGCCAGACTGAAGCTTTCTTT. Translation gives CASSGGQTEAFF.

In this sample, this clone turned up a few times. The CDR3 loop reads CASSLRGTKYEQYF. The CDR3 nucleotides read TGTGCCAGCAGCTTGCGCGGGACGAAATACGAGCAGTACTTC. The J gene is TRBJ2-7, the V gene TRBV5-8; the D gene is possibly TRBD2 (6 bases). The CDR3 is 14 residues long. V gave up 1 base and J gave up 4 bases, with 12 bases separating them. Germline assignment: CDR1 SGHTS and CDR2 YDEGEE.

This clone was seen once. V and J are TRBV4-1 and TRBJ2-2; a weak D match, TRBD2 (6 bases). V was clipped by 3 bases and J by 6 bases, with 11 bases between them. The CDR3 is 14 amino acids. Germline loops: CDR1 MGHRA, CDR2 YSYEKL. Written as DNA, the CDR3 is TGCGCCAGCAGCCACCCCGGGGGAGCCGGGGAGCTGTTTTTT. Amino acid sequence: CASSHPGGAGELFF.

This chain connects TRBV5-1 to TRBJ2-1, with TRBD2 matching over 8 bases. CDR1 and CDR2 from the germline V gene are SGHRS and YFSETQ. The CDR3 contains 15 residues. Germline trimming cut 1 base from V and 8 bases from J; bases unmatched to any gene: 8. The CDR3 DNA reads as TGCGCCAGCAGCTTGCCCGGGACTAGGATGCATGAGCAGTTCTTC. As protein: CASSLPGTRMHEQFF.

This clone was seen just once. The genes are TRBV2 and TRBJ2-7; 10 positions agree with TRBD1. The CDR3 spans 13 residues. The germline V gene has CDR1 SNHLY and CDR2 FYNNEI. Trimming cost V 6 bases and J 5 bases; bases outside gene matches: 4. This CDR3 reads CASRGQGPHEQYF. CDR3 nucleotides: TGTGCCAGCAGGGGACAGGGGCCGCACGAGCAGTACTTC.

In regard to this clone: The same CDR3 is also encoded by other DNA sequences in this sample. The V call is TRBV29-1, the J call TRBJ1-1, with D possibly being TRBD1 (6 bases). This CDR3 has 12 amino acids. Germline CDR1 reads SQVTM; CDR2 reads ANQGSEA. Trimming removed 3 bases from V and 1 base from J, with 6 bases in between. In DNA form, the CDR3 reads TGCAGCGTTGACAGGGGGAACACTGAAGCTTTCTTT. Its translation is CSVDRGNTEAFF.

This chain joins TRBV6-1 and TRBJ1-2; maybe TRBD1 (5 bases). The germline CDR1 and CDR2 sequences are MNHNS and SASEGT. Trimming took 3 bases from V and 2 from J, leaving 16 bases between them. CDR3 length equals 16 residues. In nucleotides, the CDR3 is TGTGCCAGCAGTGACTTAAAGGGGAAGGAGAACTATGGCTACACCTTC. Its translation is CASSDLKGKENYGYTF.